The 3 T cell receptor beta chains in this list originate from one sample, sequenced in a study of blood T cell repertoires in COVID-19. The assay was immunoSEQ multiplex PCR, and TCRdb's table has in-frame clones only and misses some. Of 25,000 to 35,000 clones listed, approximately 87% are singletons. Input material: peripheral blood. These receptors all come from a human donor with active COVID-19. The donor label of this sample is uncertain.

The chain couples TRBV7-3 to TRBJ2-1; 7 bases agree with TRBD2. The CDR3 has 16 amino acids. Germline-derived CDR1 and CDR2 are SGHTA and FQGTGA. Trimming cost V 0 bases and J 9 bases; bases outside gene matches: 11. The CDR3 DNA reads as TGTGCCAGCAGCTTAACGACGGCGGGAGTCCTGTTTGAGCAGTTCTTC. It is translated as CASSLTTAGVLFEQFF. Full variable domain (rest looked up from reference TRBV7-3 and TRBJ2-1): GAGVSQTPSNKVTEKGKYVELRCDPISGHTALYWYRQSLGQGPEFLIYFQGTGAADDSGLPNDRFFAVRPEGSVSTLKIQRTERGDSAVYLCASSLTTAGVLFEQFFGPGTRLTVL.

The chain couples TRBV6-5 to TRBJ1-2; 10 bases align to TRBD1. The V gene end was trimmed by 2 bases and the J gene end by 2 bases; junction bases not matched to a gene: 5. The CDR3 spans 16 residues. The germline V gene encodes CDR1 MNHEY and CDR2 SVGAGI. CDR3 sequence (DNA): TGTGCCAGCAGTTACCGGGGACAGGGGCAGAACTATGGCTACACCTTC. Translated: CASSYRGQGQNYGYTF.

The rearrangement joins TRBV6-5 to TRBJ2-7; TRBD1 matches at 7 bases. The germline V gene has CDR1 MNHEY and CDR2 SVGAGI. The CDR3 runs to 15 residues. With 6 bases clipped from V and 3 bases from J, the junction kept 11 bases outside the gene matches. The CDR3 coding sequence is TGTGCCAGCAGAGTTGAGGGACAGCTCTTCTACGAGCAGTACTTC. Amino acid sequence: CASRVEGQLFYEQYF.